The 19 T cell receptor beta chains below come from one sample, sequenced in a study of blood T cell repertoires in COVID-19. TCRdb keeps only in-frame clones here, not all; method: immunoSEQ multiplex PCR. The repertoire has 350,000 to 450,000 clones, around 85% of them found once; the top ten carry roughly 3.4%. The material sequenced was peripheral blood. The origin of the receptors is a woman younger than 30 with acute or convalescent COVID-19.

The chain employs TRBV27 and TRBJ2-5; 7 nucleotides agree with TRBD2. The V and J ends lost 5 bases and 5 bases, in that order; junction bases with no gene match: 11. This CDR3 has 15 amino acids. CDR1 and CDR2 (germline): MNHEY, SMNVEV (reference sequence). The CDR3 bases are TGTGCCAGCAGTCCGAAGGGCGGGCGGGGGGAGACCCAGTACTTC. It yields the protein CASSPKGGRGETQYF.

This clone was detected once. CDR3 protein: CASSRGLDVSDEQFF. DNA for the CDR3: TGTGCCAGCTCACGAGGACTAGATGTAAGCGATGAGCAGTTCTTC. The rearrangement uses TRBV18 and TRBJ2-1, with 7 bases identical to TRBD2. The CDR3 extends over 15 amino acids. Germline V gene lookup returns CDR1 KGHSH and CDR2 LQKENI. V lost 4 bases to trimming and J lost 8 bases; unmatched junction nucleotides: 11.

The sample holds one count of this clone. This chain uses TRBV6-5 with TRBJ2-3, with D hard to call. CDR1 and CDR2 (germline): MNHEY, SVGAGI. This CDR3 region has 13 residues. The germline V and J ends were trimmed by 8 bases and 2 bases, with 11 bases remaining between them. CDR3 bases: TGTGCCAGCCTTTGGCCCAACACAGATACGCAGTATTTT. It is translated as CASLWPNTDTQYF.

This chain connects TRBV28 to TRBJ2-3; 7 positions agree with TRBD1. The germline V gene encodes CDR1 MDHEN and CDR2 SYDVKM. Germline trimming cut 6 bases from V and 2 bases from J; bases unmatched to any gene: 8. The CDR3 consists of 15 residues. The CDR3 loop is CASRTGLFLTDTQYF. The CDR3 coding sequence is TGTGCCAGCAGGACAGGGCTATTCCTCACAGATACGCAGTATTTT.

The J gene is TRBJ2-1, the V gene TRBV9, with 11 bases identical to TRBD2. This CDR3 region has 17 residues. V was pared by 1 base and J by 7 bases, with 10 bases of the junction left unmatched. CDR1 SGDLS and CDR2 YYNGEE come from the germline V gene. CDR3 sequence: CASSVLGSVAGGNEQFF. DNA of the CDR3: TGTGCCAGCAGCGTACTCGGCTCGGTAGCGGGGGGGAATGAGCAGTTCTTC.

The genes are TRBV18 and TRBJ1-1; TRBD1 matches at 7 bases. The CDR3 has 16 residues. From germline, CDR1 is KGHSH and CDR2 LQKENI. J lost 4 bases, V lost 3 bases, and 11 bases had no gene match. CDR3 bases: TGTGCCAGCTCACCCCAGGGACAGAGAGTTAGCACTGAAGCTTTCTTT. It encodes CASSPQGQRVSTEAFF.

The V and J genes are TRBV29-1 and TRBJ1-1, with a tentative D call TRBD1 (5 bases). The germline CDR1 and CDR2 sequences are SQVTM and ANQGSEA. Trimming stripped 7 bases from V and 6 bases from J, with 18 bases between. There are 13 residues in the CDR3. CDR3 residues: CSGTGLYLSEAFF. In DNA form, the CDR3 reads TGCAGCGGGACGGGACTATATCTATCTGAAGCTTTCTTT.

CDR3 sequence (DNA): TGCGCCAGCAGCTTCACTAGCGGGGGGACCTACGAGCAGTACTTC. Its translation: CASSFTSGGTYEQYF. This chain links TRBV5-1 with TRBJ2-5; 12 bases match TRBD2. The DNA end is a closer match to TRBJ2-7, so the J assignment may be wrong. The CDR3 spans 15 residues. Germline CDR1 is SGHRS and CDR2 is YFSETQ.

This chain links TRBV24-1 with TRBJ2-5, with TRBD1 as a possible D gene (5 bases). The CDR3 runs to 16 residues. Germline CDR1 reads KGHDR; CDR2 reads SFDVKD. V was trimmed by 1 base and J by 7 bases, leaving 18 bases between them. The CDR3 nucleotides read TGTGCCACCAGTGATTTAACAGGTGAAGGGAAAGGGACCCAGTACTTC. Translated, it gives CATSDLTGEGKGTQYF.

The rearrangement joins TRBV6-5 to TRBJ2-1; perhaps TRBD2 as D (6 bases). The CDR3 extends over 14 amino acids. V dropped 6 bases and J dropped 4 bases, with 13 bases sitting between them. Germline lookup yields CDR1 MNHEY and CDR2 SVGAGI. CDR3 amino acids: CASRKGLAYNEQFF. CDR3 DNA: TGTGCCAGCAGAAAAGGCCTAGCGTACAATGAGCAGTTCTTC.

This chain links TRBV6-5 with TRBJ1-5; 9 positions agree with TRBD1. Germline lookup yields CDR1 MNHEY and CDR2 SVGAGI. The CDR3 consists of 14 residues. Unmatched junction bases numbered 2, after V lost 5 bases and J lost 3 bases. The chain's CDR3 is CASSRQGVNQPQHF. The CDR3 DNA reads as TGTGCCAGCAGTCGACAGGGGGTCAATCAGCCCCAGCATTTT.

The rearrangement links TRBV27 to TRBJ2-1, with 8 bases lining up with TRBD2. CDR3 length: 15 residues. Germline CDR1 reads MNHEY; CDR2 reads SMNVEV (reference sequence). J lost 4 bases, V lost 3 bases, and 5 bases had no gene match. The DNA for the CDR3 is TGTGCCAGCAGTTTTTGGCGGGAGGTTTACAATGAGCAGTTCTTC. It specifies CASSFWREVYNEQFF.

V and J are TRBV7-3 and TRBJ2-1; 7 nucleotides match TRBD2. The CDR3 sequence is 16 residues long. The V and J ends lost 2 bases and 1 base, in that order; junction bases with no gene match: 5. The germline V gene has CDR1 SGHTA and CDR2 FQGTGA. DNA of the CDR3: TGTGCCAGCAGCTTAGAAGCGGGGTTGTCCTACAATGAGCAGTTCTTC. Amino acid sequence: CASSLEAGLSYNEQFF. Supplemented by reference TRBV7-3 and TRBJ2-1, the full variable domain reads GAGVSQTPSNKVTEKGKYVELRCDPISGHTALYWYRQSLGQGPEFLIYFQGTGAADDSGLPNDRFFAVRPEGSVSTLKIQRTERGDSAVYLCASSLEAGLSYNEQFFGPGTRLTVL.

The V gene is TRBV3-1 (or the pseudogene TRBV3-2), the J gene TRBJ2-2; D remains ambiguous. The ends were cut back, 5 bases at V and 1 base at J, with 8 bases in the middle. Germline V gene data show CDR1 as LGHDT and CDR2 as YNNKEL (reference sequence). The CDR3 length is 14 residues. CDR3 sequence (DNA): TGTGCCAGCAGCGTGAGGATGAACACCGGGGAGCTGTTTTTT. Translating gives CASSVRMNTGELFF.

V usage is TRBV20-1 and J usage is TRBJ2-1; TRBD2 is a possible D gene (6 bases). Looked up from germline, CDR1 is DFQATT and CDR2 is SNEGSKA (reference sequence). This CDR3 has 14 amino acids. The V and J ends lost 3 bases and 2 bases respectively, with 11 bases between them. The CDR3 loop is CSASRDFAYNEQFF. Written as DNA, the CDR3 is TGCAGTGCTAGTAGGGACTTTGCCTACAATGAGCAGTTCTTC.

This clone was observed a few times. The J gene is TRBJ2-7, the V gene TRBV19, with TRBD1 matching 7 bases. In germline, CDR1 is LNHDA, CDR2 SQIVND (reference sequence). V lost 5 bases and J lost 5; bases outside the gene matches: 9. CDR3 length equals 14 residues. The CDR3 region has the DNA TGTGCCAGTAGTTTCTTCGGCCAGGGGGACGAGCAGTACTTC. Its translation is CASSFFGQGDEQYF.

The CDR3 loop reads CASSDFIGGSPLHF. In DNA, the CDR3 is TGTGCCAGCAGTGATTTCATCGGGGGTTCACCCCTCCACTTT. The J gene is TRBJ1-6, the V gene TRBV6-1, with a tentative D call TRBD1 (5 bases). This CDR3 is built from 14 residues. Germline-derived CDR1 and CDR2 are MNHNS and SASEGT. The V and J ends lost 3 bases and 9 bases respectively, with 12 bases between them.

J is TRBJ1-1 and V is TRBV10-1; 9 nucleotides match TRBD1. Germline V gene data show CDR1 as WNHNN and CDR2 as SYGVQD (reference sequence). Trimming removed 6 bases from V and 4 bases from J; junction bases left unmatched: 0. The CDR3 is 12 residues long. The CDR3 sequence is CASRTGGTEAFF. The CDR3 DNA reads TGCGCCAGCAGGACAGGGGGCACTGAAGCTTTCTTT.

The J gene is TRBJ2-7, the V gene TRBV7-8; TRBD2 is a possible D gene (6 bases). Trimming left V 5 bases short and J 6 bases short, with 23 bases between. Germline CDR1 and CDR2: SGHVS and FQNEAQ. This CDR3 comprises 16 residues. The CDR3 protein is CASSPGAREFIVEQYF. CDR3 DNA sequence: TGTGCCAGCAGCCCCGGCGCTCGGGAGTTTATTGTCGAGCAGTACTTC. Supplemented by reference TRBV7-8 and TRBJ2-7, the full variable domain reads GAGVSQSPRYKVAKRGQDVALRCDPISGHVSLFWYQQALGQGPEFLTYFQNEAQLDKSGLPSDRFFAERPEGSVSTLKIQRTQQEDSAVYLCASSPGAREFIVEQYFGPGTRLTVT.